The present T cell receptor beta chain was sequenced within a study of technical replicates of blood from four donors. Germline lookup yields CDR1 SEHNR and CDR2 FQNEAQ (reference sequence). Losses at the gene ends were 4 bases for V and 4 bases for J; bases not matched to a gene: 12. This CDR3 is 16 amino acids long. Repertoires were generated with immunoSEQ multiplex PCR, while TCRdb's copy carries only in-frame clones and drops some. The table lists 75,000 to 90,000 clones, roughly 94% of them singletons, with roughly 0.35% in the top ten. The clonotype comes from a human donor in good health. The V gene is TRBV7-9, the J gene TRBJ1-2; 7 bases map to TRBD1. The sequenced sample was T cells isolated from PBMCs. The CDR3 loop reads CASSSRQGDRLYGYTF. The CDR3 bases are TGTGCCAGCAGCTCCAGACAGGGCGATCGCCTCTATGGCTACACCTTC. The whole variable domain, remainder taken from reference TRBV7-9 and TRBJ1-2, is DTGVSQNPRHKITKRGQNVTFRCDPISEHNRLYWYRQTLGQGPEFLTYFQNEAQLEKSRLLSDRFSAERPKGSFSTLEIQRTEQGDSAMYLCASSSRQGDRLYGYTFGSGTRLTVV.